A selection of T cell receptor beta chains follows, all from one sample in a study of T cell responses to AZD1222 COVID-19 vaccine. The repertoire was sequenced with immunoSEQ multiplex PCR; TCRdb's copy has only in-frame clones and lacks some. The sample holds about 110,000 clones; roughly 90% are singletons and the top ten take approximately 5%. The sample here was peripheral blood, taken on day 0 of AZD1222 vaccination. Receptors originate from an adult in good health. The CDR3 runs from the conserved cysteine through the conserved F or W. The order of the fields is V gene, J gene, clone size, D gene, CDR3 DNA, CDR3 protein. D genes are given only for firm matches. Clone size is not always given. Where it is, it says once, few, many or a class for expanded clones.

>TRBV27|TRBJ2-7|once|.
TGTGCCAGCAGTTTATCTGGCAGGAGCGACTACGAGCAGTACTTC
CASSLSGRSDYEQYF
>TRBV6-4|TRBJ2-7|.|TRBD2
TGTGCCAGCAGGGACACTAGCGGGAGCTACGAGCAGTACTTC
CASRDTSGSYEQYF
>TRBV21-1|TRBJ1-2|.|.
TGTGCCAGCAGCAAAGAGAGGGACTTATCGGCAGGCTATGGCTACACCTTC
CASSKERDLSAGYGYTF
>TRBV3-1/TRBV3-2|TRBJ2-5|.|.
TGTGCCAGCAGCCAGAGGGGCCAGGGGGGGAGAGAGACCCAGTACTTC
CASSQRGQGGRETQYF
>TRBV27|TRBJ2-3|.|TRBD1
TGTGCCAGCAGAAGGGCCCAGGGGGTCACAGATACGCAGTATTTT
CASRRAQGVTDTQYF
>TRBV2|TRBJ1-5|few|.
TGTGCCAGCAGTTCAGGCGGCAGCAGCAATCAGCCCCAGCATTTT
CASSSGGSSNQPQHF
>TRBV19|TRBJ1-3|.|TRBD1
TGTGCCAGTAGGTCCCCGACAGGGGTGGACACCATATATTTT
CASRSPTGVDTIYF
>TRBV28|TRBJ1-5|once|.
TGTGCCAGCAGTTTATCCGGGACATTCATGTCCCAGCATTTT
CASSLSGTFMSQHF
>TRBV6-6|TRBJ2-2|.|TRBD2
TGTGCCAGCAGTCCCGGGACTAGCGGGTTCGCGAACACCGGGGAGCTGTTTTTT
CASSPGTSGFANTGELFF
>TRBV6-5|TRBJ1-2|.|.
TGTGCCAGCACGGGTCTGGCCAGGGACCACTATGGCTACACCTTC
CASTGLARDHYGYTF
>TRBV30|TRBJ1-5|.|.
TGTGCCTGGAGTAAAGACAGCAATCAGCCCCAGCATTTT
CAWSKDSNQPQHF
>TRBV4-3|TRBJ1-4|.|.
TGCGCCAGCAGCCAAGACCCACTGGGGTCTAATGAAAAACTGTTTTTT
CASSQDPLGSNEKLFF
>TRBV19|TRBJ2-2|.|.
TGTGCCAGTAGTATCTTGGGACTCGCCAAGGGGGAGCTGTTTTTT
CASSILGLAKGELFF
>TRBV12-3/TRBV12-4|TRBJ2-5|once|.
TGTGCCAGCAGTGCACAGGGCCCGGGTCAGTACTTC
CASSAQGPGQYF
>TRBV7-2|TRBJ2-7|few|.
TGTGCCAGCAGCTTAGGGGGGGTCACCAACTACGAGCAGTACTTC
CASSLGGVTNYEQYF
>TRBV5-1|TRBJ2-1|.|TRBD2
TGCGCCAGCAGCCCCCGGGGTAGCGGGAGGGCCAAAAGCTACAATGAGCAGTTCTTC
CASSPRGSGRAKSYNEQFF
>TRBV18|TRBJ1-3|.|.
TGTGCCAGCTCGCCCCCCGGCACCGTTAACTCTGGAAACACCATATATTTT
CASSPPGTVNSGNTIYF
>TRBV6-5|TRBJ2-2|.|TRBD1
TGTGCCAGCAGGCGACAGGGGGGGAACACCGGGGAGCTGTTTTTT
CASRRQGGNTGELFF
>TRBV7-2|TRBJ1-4|once|.
TGTGCCAGCAGCTTAGGAGGTGAATCTAATGAAAAACTGTTTTTT
CASSLGGESNEKLFF
>TRBV7-8|TRBJ2-3|.|TRBD2
TGTGCCAGCGTTCGCGGGAGTACAGATACGCAGTATTTT
CASVRGSTDTQYF
>TRBV4-2|TRBJ2-3|.|TRBD2
TGTGCCAGCAGCGCACCGGCGGGAGGCGGCACAGATACGCAGTATTTT
CASSAPAGGGTDTQYF
>TRBV5-1|TRBJ2-7|.|TRBD2
TGCGCCAGCAGCCCCGGGACTAGCGGTTACGAGCAGTACTTC
CASSPGTSGYEQYF
>TRBV27|TRBJ1-2|.|.
TGTGCCAGCAGTAGTATCAGGGATGGCTACACCTTC
CASSSIRDGYTF
>TRBV7-2|TRBJ2-7|.|.
TGTGCCAGCGGGGCCAACTCCTACGAGCAGTACTTC
CASGANSYEQYF
>TRBV28|TRBJ1-2|.|.
TGTGCCAGCAGTTCGGCAGGAGGCTATGGCTACACCTTC
CASSSAGGYGYTF
>TRBV30|TRBJ1-6|.|TRBD1
TGTGCCTGGAGTCCCGGACAGGGGGACTCACCCCTCCACTTT
CAWSPGQGDSPLHF
>TRBV27|TRBJ2-7|.|TRBD1
TGTGCCAGCAGTACCCGGGACAGATATTTCTACGAGCAGTACTTC
CASSTRDRYFYEQYF
>TRBV7-2|TRBJ1-6|.|.
TGTGCCAGCAGCCCCAGGCGGGTGGGTAATTCACCCCTCCACTTT
CASSPRRVGNSPLHF
>TRBV7-9|TRBJ1-5|.|.
TGTGCCAGCAGCTCCCTAGGGGCAGGGCAATTATCAGCCCCGCATTTT
CASSSLGAGQLSAPHF
>TRBV5-1|TRBJ1-6|once|.
TGCGCCAGCAGCTTCGGGGCAACAGGGATTAGGTCACCCCTCCACTTT
CASSFGATGIRSPLHF
>TRBV7-2|TRBJ2-1|.|TRBD2
TGTGCCAGCAGCTTATTAGCGGGGAGCAATGAGCAGTTCTTC
CASSLLAGSNEQFF
>TRBV27|TRBJ1-2|few|TRBD1
TGTGCCAGCAGTCCAGAGGGACAGGGCTCCTATGGCTACACCTTC
CASSPEGQGSYGYTF
>TRBV6-5|TRBJ1-2|.|TRBD1
TGTGCCAGCAGTTATAGTTCAGGGGGATATGGCTACACCTTC
CASSYSSGGYGYTF
>TRBV6-5|TRBJ2-7|.|.
TGTGCCAGCAGTTACTCCCAGGCGATCTCCTACGAGCAGTACTTC
CASSYSQAISYEQYF
>TRBV6-1|TRBJ1-5|.|TRBD1
TGTGCCAGCAGTGACGGACAGGGAAGCAATCAGCCCCAGCATTTT
CASSDGQGSNQPQHF
>TRBV9|TRBJ1-1|.|TRBD1
TGTGCCAGCAGCGCCGGGACAGGGGTCTCTGAAGCTTTCTTT
CASSAGTGVSEAFF
>TRBV19|TRBJ1-5|.|.
TGTGCCAGTAGTATGTTTGGCGGCAGAACCAATCAGCCCCAGCATTTT
CASSMFGGRTNQPQHF
>TRBV28|TRBJ1-5|.|.
TGTGCCAGCAGTTTTCCGGCAGGGCCCCAGCATTTT
CASSFPAGPQHF
>TRBV7-9|TRBJ2-1|.|TRBD2
TGTGCCAGCAGAAGGGGTAGCGGGAGAGTCGCCACGTATGAGCAGTTCTTC
CASRRGSGRVATYEQFF
>TRBV4-3|TRBJ2-5|.|.
TGCGCCAGCAGCCAAGATGCGGGGAGACAAGAGACCCAGTACTTC
CASSQDAGRQETQYF